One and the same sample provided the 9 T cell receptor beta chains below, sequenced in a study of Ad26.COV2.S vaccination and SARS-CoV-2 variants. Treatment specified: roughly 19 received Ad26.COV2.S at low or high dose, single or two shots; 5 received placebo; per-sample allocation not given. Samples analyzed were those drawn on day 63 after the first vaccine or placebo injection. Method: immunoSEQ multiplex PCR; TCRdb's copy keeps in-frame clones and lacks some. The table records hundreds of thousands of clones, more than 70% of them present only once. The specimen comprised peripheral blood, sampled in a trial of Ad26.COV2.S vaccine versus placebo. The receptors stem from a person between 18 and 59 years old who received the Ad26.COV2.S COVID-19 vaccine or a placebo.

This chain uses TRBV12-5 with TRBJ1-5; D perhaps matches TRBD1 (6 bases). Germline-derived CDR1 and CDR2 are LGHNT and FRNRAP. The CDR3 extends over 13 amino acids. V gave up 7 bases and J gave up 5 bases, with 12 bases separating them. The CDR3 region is CASAPDSHQPQHF. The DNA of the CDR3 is TGTGCTAGTGCCCCGGACAGTCATCAGCCCCAGCATTTT.

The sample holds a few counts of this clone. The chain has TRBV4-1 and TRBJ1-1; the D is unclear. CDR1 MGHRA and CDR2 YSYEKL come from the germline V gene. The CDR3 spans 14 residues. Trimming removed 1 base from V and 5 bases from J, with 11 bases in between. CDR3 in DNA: TGCGCCAGCAGCCAAGCCTCCCCCCGAACTGAAGCTTTCTTT. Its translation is CASSQASPRTEAFF.

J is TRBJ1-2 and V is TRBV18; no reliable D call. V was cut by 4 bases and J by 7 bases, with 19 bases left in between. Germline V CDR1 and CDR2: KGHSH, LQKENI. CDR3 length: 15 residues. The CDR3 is CASSLDRDPLVGYTF. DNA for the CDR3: TGTGCCAGCTCACTTGACCGGGATCCCCTAGTTGGCTACACCTTC.

The CDR3 nucleotides are TGTGCCAGTAGTTCAGGCGGGGGGCCCTCAGATACGCAGTATTTT. Protein product: CASSSGGGPSDTQYF. The chain employs TRBV19 and TRBJ2-3, with 8 bases fitting TRBD2. CDR3 length: 15 amino acids. CDR1 and CDR2 (germline): LNHDA, SQIVND (reference sequence). The junction had 8 bases not matched to a gene; V was cut back by 5 bases and J by 4 bases.

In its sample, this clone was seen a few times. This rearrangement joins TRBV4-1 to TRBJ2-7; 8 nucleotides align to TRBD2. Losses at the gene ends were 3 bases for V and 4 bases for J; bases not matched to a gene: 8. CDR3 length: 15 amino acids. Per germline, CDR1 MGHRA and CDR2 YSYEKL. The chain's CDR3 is CASSQEGLAGYEQYF. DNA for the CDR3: TGCGCCAGCAGCCAGGAAGGACTAGCAGGATACGAGCAGTACTTC.

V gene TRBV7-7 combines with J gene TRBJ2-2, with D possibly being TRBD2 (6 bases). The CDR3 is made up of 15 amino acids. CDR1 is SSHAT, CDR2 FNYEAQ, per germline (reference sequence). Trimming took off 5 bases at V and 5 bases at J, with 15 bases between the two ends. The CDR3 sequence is CASSPGTGETGELFF. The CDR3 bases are TGTGCCAGCAGCCCAGGGACGGGGGAAACCGGGGAGCTGTTTTTT.

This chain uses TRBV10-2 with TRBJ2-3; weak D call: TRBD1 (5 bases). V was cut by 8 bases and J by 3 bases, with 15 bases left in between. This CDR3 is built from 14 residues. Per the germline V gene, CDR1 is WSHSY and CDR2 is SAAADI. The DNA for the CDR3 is TGCGCCAGCCGGACAAGTTTTGAAACAGATACGCAGTATTTT. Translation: CASRTSFETDTQYF.

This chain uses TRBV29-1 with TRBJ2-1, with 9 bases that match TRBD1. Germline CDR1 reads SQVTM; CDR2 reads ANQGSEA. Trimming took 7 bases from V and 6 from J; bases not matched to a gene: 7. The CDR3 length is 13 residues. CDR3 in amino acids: CSGRQGDINEQFF. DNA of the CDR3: TGCAGCGGAAGACAGGGGGACATCAATGAGCAGTTCTTC.

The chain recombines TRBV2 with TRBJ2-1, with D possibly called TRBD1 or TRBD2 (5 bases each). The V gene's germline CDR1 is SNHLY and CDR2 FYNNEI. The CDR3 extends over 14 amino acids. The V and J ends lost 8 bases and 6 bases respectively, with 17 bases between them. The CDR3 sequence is CASAPGPQSNEQFF. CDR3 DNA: TGTGCCAGCGCACCGGGACCCCAGAGCAATGAGCAGTTCTTC. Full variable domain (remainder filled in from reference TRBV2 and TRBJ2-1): EPEVTQTPSHQVTQMGQEVILRCVPISNHLYFYWYRQILGQKVEFLVSFYNNEISEKSEIFDDQFSVERPDGSNFTLKIRSTKLEDSAMYFCASAPGPQSNEQFFGPGTRLTVL.